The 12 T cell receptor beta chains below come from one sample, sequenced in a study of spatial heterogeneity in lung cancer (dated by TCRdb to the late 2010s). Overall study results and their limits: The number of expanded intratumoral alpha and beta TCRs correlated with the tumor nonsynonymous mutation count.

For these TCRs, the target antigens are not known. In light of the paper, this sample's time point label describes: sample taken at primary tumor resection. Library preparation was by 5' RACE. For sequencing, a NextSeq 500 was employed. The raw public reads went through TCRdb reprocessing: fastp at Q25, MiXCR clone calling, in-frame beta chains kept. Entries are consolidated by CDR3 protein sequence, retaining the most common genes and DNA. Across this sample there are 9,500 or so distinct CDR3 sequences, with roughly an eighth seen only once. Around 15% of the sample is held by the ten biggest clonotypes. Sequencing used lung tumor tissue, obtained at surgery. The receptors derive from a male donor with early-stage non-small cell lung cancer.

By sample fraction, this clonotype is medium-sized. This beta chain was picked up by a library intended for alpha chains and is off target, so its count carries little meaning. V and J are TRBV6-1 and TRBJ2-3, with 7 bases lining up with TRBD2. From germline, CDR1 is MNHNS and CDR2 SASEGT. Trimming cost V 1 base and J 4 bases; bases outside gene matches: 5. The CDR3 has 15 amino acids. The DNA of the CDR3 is TGTGCCAGCAGTGAAGAGGGCGGGAGCGCAGATACGCAGTATTTT. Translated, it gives CASSEEGGSADTQYF.

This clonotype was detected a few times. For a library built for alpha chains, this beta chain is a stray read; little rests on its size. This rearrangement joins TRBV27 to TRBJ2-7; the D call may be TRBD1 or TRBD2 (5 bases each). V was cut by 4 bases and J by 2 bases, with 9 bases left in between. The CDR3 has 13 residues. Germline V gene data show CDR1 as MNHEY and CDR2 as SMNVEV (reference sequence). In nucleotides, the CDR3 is TGTGCCAGCAGTTCTGGGGGTCCCTACGAGCAGTACTTC. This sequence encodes CASSSGGPYEQYF.

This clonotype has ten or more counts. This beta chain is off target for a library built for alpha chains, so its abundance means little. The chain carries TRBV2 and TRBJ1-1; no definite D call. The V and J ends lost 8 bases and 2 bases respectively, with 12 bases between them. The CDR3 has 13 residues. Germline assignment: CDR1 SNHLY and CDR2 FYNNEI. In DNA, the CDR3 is TGTGCCAGCGATTTGCGGAGTAACACTGAAGCTTTCTTT. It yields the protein CASDLRSNTEAFF.

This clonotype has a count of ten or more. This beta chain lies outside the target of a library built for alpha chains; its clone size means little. CDR3 loop: CASSRTGLSYGYTF. The CDR3 DNA follows: TGTGCCAGCAGTCGGACAGGACTTAGCTATGGCTACACCTTC. The gene calls are TRBV27 and TRBJ1-2, with 7 bases matching TRBD1. The CDR3 runs 14 residues. V lost 5 bases and J lost 4; bases outside the gene matches: 7. CDR1 and CDR2 (germline): MNHEY, SMNVEV (reference sequence).

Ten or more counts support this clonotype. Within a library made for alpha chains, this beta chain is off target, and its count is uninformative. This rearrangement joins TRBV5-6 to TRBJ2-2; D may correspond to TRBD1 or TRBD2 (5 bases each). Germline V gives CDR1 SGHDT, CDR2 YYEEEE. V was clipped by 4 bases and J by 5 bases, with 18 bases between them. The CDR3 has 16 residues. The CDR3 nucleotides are TGTGCCAGCAGCCGTGCCCGGGGCGTCGAAACCGGGGAGCTGTTTTTT. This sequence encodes CASSRARGVETGELFF.

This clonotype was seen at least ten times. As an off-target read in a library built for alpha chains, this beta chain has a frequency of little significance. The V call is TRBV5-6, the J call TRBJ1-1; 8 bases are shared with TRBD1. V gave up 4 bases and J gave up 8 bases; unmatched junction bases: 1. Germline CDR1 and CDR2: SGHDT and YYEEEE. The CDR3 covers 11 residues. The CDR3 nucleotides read TGTGCCAGCAGCGGACAGGGAGAAGCTTTCTTT. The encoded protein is CASSGQGEAFF.

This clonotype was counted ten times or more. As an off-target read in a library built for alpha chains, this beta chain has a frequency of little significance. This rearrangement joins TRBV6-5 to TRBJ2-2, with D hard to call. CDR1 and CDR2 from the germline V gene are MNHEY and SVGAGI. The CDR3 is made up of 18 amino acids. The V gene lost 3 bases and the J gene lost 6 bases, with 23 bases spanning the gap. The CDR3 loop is CASSYSVLVTTSSGELFF. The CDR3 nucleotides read TGTGCCAGCAGTTATTCAGTATTGGTTACTACCTCGTCCGGGGAGCTGTTTTTT.

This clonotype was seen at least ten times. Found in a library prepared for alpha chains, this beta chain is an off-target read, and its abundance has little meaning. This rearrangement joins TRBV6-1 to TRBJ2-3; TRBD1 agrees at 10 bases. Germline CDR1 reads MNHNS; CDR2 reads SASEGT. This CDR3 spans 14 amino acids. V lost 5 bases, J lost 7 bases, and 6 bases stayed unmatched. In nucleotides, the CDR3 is TGTGCCAGCAGTATCGACAGGGGGCTTAATACGCAGTATTTT. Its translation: CASSIDRGLNTQYF.

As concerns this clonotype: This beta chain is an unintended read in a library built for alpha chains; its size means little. CDR3 protein: CASSQYFREGTEAFF. The CDR3, as DNA: TGCGCCAGCAGCCAATATTTCAGAGAGGGCACTGAAGCTTTCTTT. This rearrangement joins TRBV4-1 to TRBJ1-1, with D uncertain. Trimming left V 2 bases short and J 4 bases short, with 14 bases between. Germline CDR1 MGHRA, CDR2 YSYEKL. The CDR3 runs 15 residues.

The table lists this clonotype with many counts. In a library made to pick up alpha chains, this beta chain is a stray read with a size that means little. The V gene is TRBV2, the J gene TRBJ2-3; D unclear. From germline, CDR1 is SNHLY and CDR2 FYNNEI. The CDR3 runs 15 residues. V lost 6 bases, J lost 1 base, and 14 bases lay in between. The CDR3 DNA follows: TGTGCCAGCAGCCCCCGGCCTCGGGGCACAGATACGCAGTATTTT. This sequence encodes CASSPRPRGTDTQYF.

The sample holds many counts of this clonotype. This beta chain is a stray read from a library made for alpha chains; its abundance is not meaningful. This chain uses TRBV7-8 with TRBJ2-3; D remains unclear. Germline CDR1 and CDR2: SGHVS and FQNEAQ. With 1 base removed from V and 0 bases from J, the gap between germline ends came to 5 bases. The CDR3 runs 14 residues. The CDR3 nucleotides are TGTGCCAGCAGCTTAGTGGGTAGCACAGATACGCAGTATTTT. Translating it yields CASSLVGSTDTQYF.

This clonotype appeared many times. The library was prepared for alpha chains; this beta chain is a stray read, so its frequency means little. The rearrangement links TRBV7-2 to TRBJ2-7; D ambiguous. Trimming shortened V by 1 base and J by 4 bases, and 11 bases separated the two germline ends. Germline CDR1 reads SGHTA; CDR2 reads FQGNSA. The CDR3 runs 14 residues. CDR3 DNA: TGTGCCAGCAGCTTAGATTGGCTTGGGTACGAGCAGTACTTC. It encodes CASSLDWLGYEQYF.